The following is a TCR beta chain sequence with its context. Ten or more counts support this clonotype. This receptor's antigen is unknown. No much larger clonotype is one base removed from it; base qualities were not supplied. Libraries were prepared through RT-PCR. The instrument given in TCRdb is Illumina HiSeq 2500. TCRdb passed the public sequencing reads through fastp at Q25 and MiXCR, retaining productive beta sequences. Rows are unified per CDR3 protein, each entry keeping the most common DNA and genes. The sample records roughly 700,000 distinct CDR3 sequences, around 16% of which are singletons. Around a tenth of the sample rests with the top ten. Here V drops 0 bases and J drops 4 bases, and the junction holds 3 bases not matched to any gene. CDR1 MGHRA and CDR2 YSYEKL are derived from the germline V gene. The CDR3 has 16 amino acids, counting the end cysteine and phenylalanine. Of all the DNA, just the CDR3 is kept, 48 bases in frame from base 1.

These data belong to a study of response to subunit inactivated influenza vaccine (dated by TCRdb to between 2018 and 2020). In the study overall: The study used deep quantitative T cell receptor repertoire profiling to track responses to a trivalent subunit inactivated influenza vaccine. What the study reported, not specific to this receptor: It was suggested by the authors that each seasonal influenza vaccination may recruit only a limited number of new T cells.

The chain employs TRBV4-1 and TRBJ2-5, with TRBD2 identical over 12 junction bases. The sequence derives from a man between 45 and 60 years old who received an inactivated influenza vaccine. Donor details come from another sample of the same person, matched by shared clones. The source material was PBMCs from blood, sampled 11 to 12 days after vaccination. The CDR3 amino acid sequence is: CASSQETGLAGETQYF. DNA sequence: TGCGCCAGCAGCCAAGAAACGGGACTAGCGGGAGAGACCCAGTACTTC.